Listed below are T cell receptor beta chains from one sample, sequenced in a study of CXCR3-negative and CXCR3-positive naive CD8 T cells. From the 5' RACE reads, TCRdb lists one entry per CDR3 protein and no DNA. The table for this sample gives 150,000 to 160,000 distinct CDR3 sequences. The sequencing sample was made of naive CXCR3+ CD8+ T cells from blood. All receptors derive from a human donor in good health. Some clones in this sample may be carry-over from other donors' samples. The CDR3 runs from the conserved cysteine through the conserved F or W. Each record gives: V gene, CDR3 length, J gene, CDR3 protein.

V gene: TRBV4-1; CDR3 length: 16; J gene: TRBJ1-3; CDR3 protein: CASSQNQGAPGNTIYF
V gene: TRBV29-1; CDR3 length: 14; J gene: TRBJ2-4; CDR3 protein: CSVEDRGLVNIQYF
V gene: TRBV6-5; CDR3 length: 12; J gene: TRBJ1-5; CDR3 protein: CASRTGSQPQHF
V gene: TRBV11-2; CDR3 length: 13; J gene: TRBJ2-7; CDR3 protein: CASSLGDVYEQYF
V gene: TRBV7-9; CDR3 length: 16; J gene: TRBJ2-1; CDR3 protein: CASSPEEAGHYNEQFF
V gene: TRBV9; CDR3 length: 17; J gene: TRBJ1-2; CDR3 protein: CASSVAGRGYPNYGYTF
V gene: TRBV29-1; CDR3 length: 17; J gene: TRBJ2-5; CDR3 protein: CSVVTGRGRGNQETQYF
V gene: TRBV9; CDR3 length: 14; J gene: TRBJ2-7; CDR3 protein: CASSVGDRAYEQYF
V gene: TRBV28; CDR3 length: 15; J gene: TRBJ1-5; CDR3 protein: CASRDSGLGTQPQHF
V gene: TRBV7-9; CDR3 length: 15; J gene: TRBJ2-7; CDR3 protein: CASSTPGQGRYEQYF
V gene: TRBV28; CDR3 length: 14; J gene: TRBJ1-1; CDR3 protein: CASSFRGGGTEAFF
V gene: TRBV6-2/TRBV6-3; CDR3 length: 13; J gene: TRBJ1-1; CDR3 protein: CASNEGGLGEAFF
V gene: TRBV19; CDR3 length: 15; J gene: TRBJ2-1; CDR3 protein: CASSLAGRGYNEQFF
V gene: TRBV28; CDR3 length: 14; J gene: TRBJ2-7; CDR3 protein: CASSFGTGIHEQYF
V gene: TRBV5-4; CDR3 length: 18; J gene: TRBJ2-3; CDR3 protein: CASSFLGLAGGDLDTQYF
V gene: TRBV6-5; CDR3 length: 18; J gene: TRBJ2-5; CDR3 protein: CASSYSMGTSGRVETQYF
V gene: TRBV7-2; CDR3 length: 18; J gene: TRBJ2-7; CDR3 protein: CASSSGLAGGPEDYEQYF
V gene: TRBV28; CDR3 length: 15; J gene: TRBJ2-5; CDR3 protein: CASSPDRAHQETQYF
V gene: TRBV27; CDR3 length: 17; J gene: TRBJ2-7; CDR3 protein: CASSSPGERPGPYEQYF
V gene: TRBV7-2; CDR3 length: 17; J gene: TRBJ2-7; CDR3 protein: CASSPPGQDRNTYEQYF
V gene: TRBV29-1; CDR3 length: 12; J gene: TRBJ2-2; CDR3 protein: CSVRGGTGELFF
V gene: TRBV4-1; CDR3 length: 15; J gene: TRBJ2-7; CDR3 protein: CASSQVHGDSYEQYF
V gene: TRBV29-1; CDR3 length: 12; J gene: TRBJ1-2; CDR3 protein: CSVGTGDVVYTF
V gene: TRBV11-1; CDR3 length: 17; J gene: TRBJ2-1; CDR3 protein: CASSSSGVGTANNEQFF
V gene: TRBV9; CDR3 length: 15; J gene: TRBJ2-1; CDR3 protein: CASSEAEISYNEQFF
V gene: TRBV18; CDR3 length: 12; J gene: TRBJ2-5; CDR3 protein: CASSPSAETQYF
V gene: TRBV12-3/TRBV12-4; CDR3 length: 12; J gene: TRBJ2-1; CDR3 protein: CASTSLGNEQFF
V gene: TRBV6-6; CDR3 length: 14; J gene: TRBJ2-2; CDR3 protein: CASSQGLTPGELFF
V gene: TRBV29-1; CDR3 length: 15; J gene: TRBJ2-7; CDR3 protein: CSVHEVAGGSYEQYF
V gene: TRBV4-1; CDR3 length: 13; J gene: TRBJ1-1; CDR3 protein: CASSPGTETEAFF
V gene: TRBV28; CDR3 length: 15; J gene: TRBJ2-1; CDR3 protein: CASSYDTQLDNEQFF
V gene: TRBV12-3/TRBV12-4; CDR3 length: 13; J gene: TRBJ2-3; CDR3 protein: CASSFQEVSTQYF
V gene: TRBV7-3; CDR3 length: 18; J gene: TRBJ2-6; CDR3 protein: CASSSLLAGGAGANVLTF